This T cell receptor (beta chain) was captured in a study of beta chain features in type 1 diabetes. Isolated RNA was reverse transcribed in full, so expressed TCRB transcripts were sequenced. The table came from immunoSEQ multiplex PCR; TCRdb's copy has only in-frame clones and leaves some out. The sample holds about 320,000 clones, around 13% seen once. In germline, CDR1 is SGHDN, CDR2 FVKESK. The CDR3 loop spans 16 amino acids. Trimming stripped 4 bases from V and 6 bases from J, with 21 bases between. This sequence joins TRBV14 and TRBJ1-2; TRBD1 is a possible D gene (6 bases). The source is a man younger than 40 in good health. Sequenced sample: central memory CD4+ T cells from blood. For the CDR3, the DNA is TGTGCCAGCAGCCTTAACCCGGGGGCGACATTAAATGGCTACACCTTC. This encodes CASSLNPGATLNGYTF.